Presented here are 13 T cell receptor beta chains from one specimen sequenced in a study of T cell repertoires in cytomegalovirus infection. In TCRdb, the reads were re-called with MiXCR into one record per CDR3 protein. The table includes about a million distinct CDR3 sequences, around 30% detected once. Their specific antigens are unknown. The sample consisted of cultured CD8+ T cells from PBMCs, taken from culture after CMV antigen stimulation. The origin of the receptors is a human donor in good health (CMV status not recorded). Some clones in this sample may be carry-over from other donors' samples.

The chain recombines TRBV6-1 with TRBJ1-6; maybe TRBD1 (6 bases). This CDR3 has 14 amino acids. In germline, CDR1 is MNHNS, CDR2 SASEGT. V shed 9 bases and J shed 8 bases, with 17 bases lying between them. For the CDR3, the DNA is TGTGCCAGACCCAGGGGCAGGGGTGATTCACCCCTCCACTTT. Translation: CARPRGRGDSPLHF.

This clonotype was observed a handful of times. V gene TRBV6-1 combines with J gene TRBJ2-1, with TRBD2 identical over 11 bases. The CDR3 covers 16 residues. Germline V gene sequence: CDR1 MNHNS, CDR2 SASEGT. After removal of 6 bases from V and 7 bases from J, the junction contained 11 bases not matched to a gene. CDR3 residues: CASRDFSGGAGNEQFF. As DNA, the CDR3 is TGTGCCAGCAGAGACTTTAGCGGGGGGGCCGGGAATGAGCAGTTCTTC.

This chain connects TRBV4-1 to TRBJ2-1; maybe TRBD2 (7 bases). Per the germline V gene, CDR1 is MGHRA and CDR2 is YSYEKL. Trimming cost V 0 bases and J 4 bases, with 13 bases left between them. CDR3 size: 16 residues. CDR3 bases: TGCGCCAGCAGCCAAGATTACGGGGGGCGGTACAATGAGCAGTTCTTC. This encodes CASSQDYGGRYNEQFF.

This clonotype was counted many times. The J gene is TRBJ2-7, the V gene TRBV7-8, with unresolved D. The CDR3 covers 13 residues. Germline V lookup: CDR1 SGHVS, CDR2 FQNEAQ. The ends were cut back, 2 bases at V and 4 bases at J, with 9 bases in the middle. The CDR3 bases are TGTGCCAGCAGCTTATTCGGTGCGTACGAGCAGTACTTC. Its protein product is CASSLFGAYEQYF.

The CDR3 nucleotides are TGTGCCAGCAGCCCCCAAGGAGGCCCCTACGAGCAGTACTTC. Translating gives CASSPQGGPYEQYF. V gene TRBV9 combines with J gene TRBJ2-7, with D perhaps TRBD2 (5 bases). This CDR3 spans 14 amino acids. The germline V and J ends were trimmed by 4 bases and 2 bases, with 13 bases remaining between them. Germline loops: CDR1 SGDLS, CDR2 YYNGEE. The complete variable domain, with remaining parts taken from reference TRBV9 and TRBJ2-7, reads DSGVTQTPKHLITATGQRVTLRCSPRSGDLSVYWYQQSLDQGLQFLIQYYNGEERAKGNILERFSAQQFPDLHSELNLSSLELGDSALYFCASSPQGGPYEQYFGPGTRLTVT.

The chain links TRBV10-2 to TRBJ2-1; perhaps TRBD1 as D (5 bases). The CDR3 runs 16 residues. V was clipped by 7 bases and J by 1 base, with 17 bases between them. The germline V gene encodes CDR1 WSHSY and CDR2 SAAADI. The CDR3 loop reads CASTGHPDLSYNEQFF. The DNA of the CDR3 is TGCGCCAGCACCGGACACCCTGACCTGTCCTACAATGAGCAGTTCTTC.

CDR3 sequence reads: CASKSGAPPSYGYTF. The CDR3 nucleotides read TGTGCCAGCAAGTCCGGGGCCCCCCCTAGCTATGGCTACACCTTC. The rearrangement uses TRBV2 and TRBJ1-2; D may be TRBD1 (5 bases). Germline V gene data show CDR1 as SNHLY and CDR2 as FYNNEI. The CDR3 is 15 amino acids. V lost 7 bases and J 4 bases, leaving 19 bases between the germline ends.

The chain couples TRBV15 to TRBJ2-5, with 7 bases lining up with TRBD1. This CDR3 comprises 14 residues. Trimming at V came to 5 bases and at J to 3 bases, leaving 6 bases not matched to a gene. The germline gives CDR1 LNHNV, CDR2 YYDKDF (reference sequence). In nucleotides, the CDR3 is TGTGCCACCAGCTCCTCTCAGGGGGAAGAGACCCAGTACTTC. It yields the protein CATSSSQGEETQYF. The complete variable domain, with remaining parts taken from reference TRBV15 and TRBJ2-5, reads DAMVIQNPRYQVTQFGKPVTLSCSQTLNHNVMYWYQQKSSQAPKLLFHYYDKDFNNEADTPDNFQSRRPNTSFCFLDIRSPGLGDTAMYLCATSSSQGEETQYFGPGTRLLVL.

This clonotype has more than one count but fewer than ten. The CDR3 DNA reads TGCAGTGCTAGAGCAGGGGAGGTTTACGAGCAGTACTTC. Translation: CSARAGEVYEQYF. The chain is built from TRBV20-1 and TRBJ2-7; possibly TRBD1 or TRBD2 for D (6 bases each). This CDR3 contains 13 residues. Trimming took 1 base from V and 4 from J, leaving 11 bases between them. From germline, CDR1 is DFQATT and CDR2 SNEGSKA (reference sequence).

This clonotype showed up just a few times. The chain employs TRBV19 and TRBJ1-1, with TRBD1 as a possible D gene (6 bases). Germline CDR1 LNHDA, CDR2 SQIVND (reference sequence). Trimming removed 3 bases from V and 0 bases from J, with 14 bases in between. This CDR3 is built from 16 residues. The CDR3 sequence: CASSMGRGQMNTEAFF. CDR3 bases: TGTGCCAGTAGTATGGGCAGGGGCCAAATGAACACTGAAGCTTTCTTT.

This clonotype has ten or more counts. V usage is TRBV14 and J usage is TRBJ2-7; no firm D call. Germline values: CDR1 SGHDN, CDR2 FVKESK. Trimming pared 0 bases from V and 3 bases from J, leaving 0 bases between. The CDR3 sequence is 11 residues long. The CDR3 loop reads CASSQDYEQYF. DNA of the CDR3: TGTGCCAGCAGCCAAGACTACGAGCAGTACTTC.

With respect to this clonotype: An end of the junction differs from the germline gene, which may be a read error. The chain is built from TRBV5-1 and TRBJ2-3; 7 nucleotides match TRBD1. The CDR3 runs to 16 residues. Germline V lookup: CDR1 SGHRS, CDR2 YFSETQ. The CDR3 protein is CANSEGQNTFTDTQYF. CDR3 nucleotide sequence: TGCGCCAACAGCGAGGGACAGAATACATTCACAGATACGCAGTATTTT.

This chain uses TRBV7-4 with TRBJ2-1; 11 nucleotides match TRBD1. This CDR3 comprises 15 residues. Germline V CDR1 and CDR2: SGHVT, SQSDAQ. Trimming at V came to 5 bases and at J to 10 bases, leaving 10 bases not matched to a gene. The CDR3 here is CASSAGQGEKKEQFF. DNA of the CDR3: TGTGCCAGCAGCGCGGGACAGGGGGAGAAAAAAGAGCAGTTCTTC.